Sequencing of this TCR beta chain was carried out in a study of human T cells and chemical hapten exposure (dated by TCRdb to the early 2020s). Describing the broader study: Libraries were pooled for sequencing, and per-sample TCR yields varied mainly because of small differences in library volumes within the pool. From each blood RNA sample, both TCR alpha and TCR beta chains were sequenced. Peripheral blood TCR repertoire changes were tracked in vivo in alopecia patients during primary and secondary sensitization to the hapten diphenylcyclopropenone (DPC). Overall results and qualifications from the work: Repeated subsampling changed both the strength of the expansion versus patch-test correlation and the threshold at which the correlation became significant. DPC sensitization did not change the number of TCRs with a frequency above 1 in 1000, and there was no evidence of changes in global repertoire structure.

Libraries were prepared through RACE. The sample was run on a NextSeq 500. Library preparation attached unique molecular identifiers to individual cDNA molecules for quantitative, reproducible TCR counting. In the authors' own workflow: Samples had a median of roughly 100,000 TCRs, with a range from roughly 20,000 to 700,000. The Decombinator software suite was used to annotate the V, J and CDR3 of the TCR reads. To make PS versus PT1 abundance plots, every sample was subsampled to the same number of TCRs (28,000). TCRs were defined as expanded if absent before sensitization and observed at least eight times at the 2-week time point. In-frame beta chains were kept once TCRdb had trimmed the public reads at Q25 with fastp and called clones with MiXCR. One record per CDR3 amino acid sequence lists the most common genes and DNA. TCRdb's processing, not the study's, gives the V and J calls here. This sample has some 65,000 distinct CDR3 sequences in its table, and around 6.1% of those were observed once. Roughly 3% of the sample rests with the top ten.

The sample's time point label, decoded: healthy volunteer bleed at 6 weeks. Total RNA was extracted from unfractionated whole blood collected in Tempus Blood RNA tubes. About 5 healthy volunteers served as TCR sequencing controls and were bled at day 0, 2 weeks and 6 weeks. The sample holds many counts of this clonotype. The specificity of this receptor is unknown. One base away there is no much larger clone; base qualities are not given. The sequence was obtained from a female donor in good health. Some clones in this sample may be carry-over from other donors' samples. The sequencing input was whole blood.

The CDR3 region has the sequence CASSPDRNEQFF. The nucleotides are TGTGCCAGCAGCCCGGACCGGAATGAGCAGTTCTTC. In this chain, TRBV5-4 is recombined with TRBJ2-1; the D gene is unclear. Trimming costs V 4 bases and J 7 bases, and their ends lie 9 bases apart. CDR1 and CDR2, looked up from the germline V gene (reference sequence), are SGHNT and YYREEE. The CDR3 covers 12 residues, taking in both the cysteine and the phenylalanine. This entry keeps only the CDR3 DNA: 36 bases, framed from base 1.